This TCR beta chain appears in the sequencing data of a study of T cell responses to AZD1222 COVID-19 vaccine. Study details: Researchers grouped second doses given at about 4 or about 12 weeks into one pool.

Study-level findings and limits: Donors skewed white British and female; clonal diversity was possibly underestimated. The span of vaccine-associated CD4 TCRs extended across spike, with dominance at 160-218 and 743-854. Reportedly, nearly half of unique spike TCRs recognized epitopes outside B.1.351/B.1.1.7 mutations.

This clone has only one observation. The target antigen is unknown. Profiling relied on immunoSEQ multiplex PCR, and the TCRdb table lists in-frame clones only, not all of them. This repertoire shows about 56,000 clones, roughly 85% found once; its top ten account for approximately 16%. Trimming took off 0 bases at V and 7 bases at J, with 15 bases between the two ends. CDR1 SQVTM and CDR2 ANQGSEA come from the germline V gene. This CDR3 contains 14 residues. The clonotype comes from an adult in good health. Sequencing used peripheral blood, obtained on day 0 of AZD1222 vaccination. The chain has TRBV29-1 and TRBJ1-2; D remains ambiguous. The DNA for the CDR3 is TGCAGCGTTGAAGACCCCTTATCGACCTCTGGCTACACCTTC. The encoded protein is CSVEDPLSTSGYTF.